The source of this TCR beta chain is a study of response to subunit inactivated influenza vaccine. V trimming: 10 bases; J trimming: 4 bases; junction bases outside the gene matches: 4. CDR1 and CDR2 (germline): MDHEN, SYDVKM. The CDR3 runs 12 residues. By frequency in the sample, this clonotype is medium-sized. TCRdb re-called the RT-PCR reads through MiXCR, storing one row per CDR3 protein. Of some 540,000 distinct CDR3 sequences listed, under 30% are singletons. The sample was also reused in another study, on T cells expressing NK-cell markers. That investigation notes: UMI-tagged 5'RACE template switching yielded the TCR beta cDNA. It was sorted CD3+CD56-NKG2C+, CD3+CD56+NKG2C- and CD3+CD56+NKG2C+ T cells that provided the TCR beta repertoires. Sorting of alpha-beta TCR T cells alone was achieved in several experiments with an anti-gamma-delta TCR antibody. Dominant NKG2C+ clonotypes in a handful of donors made up about 1.0-7.0% of CD8+ T cells. In several donors, dominant clonotypes made up about 25-65% of CD3+CD56-NKG2C+ cells.

Source: CD4+ T cells sorted from PBMCs, taken 11 to 12 days after vaccination. The sequence was obtained from a man aged 50 to 60 who received an inactivated influenza vaccine. The V and J genes are TRBV28 and TRBJ2-1; 7 bases line up with TRBD2. Written as DNA, the CDR3 is TGTGCCACCGGGACTACTTACAATGAGCAGTTCTTC. Its translation is CATGTTYNEQFF.